This T cell receptor (beta chain) was identified during a study of neoadjuvant anti-PD-1 for oral cavity cancer. The ends were cut back, 0 bases at V and 3 bases at J, with 14 bases in the middle. This CDR3 has 17 residues. Germline CDR1 and CDR2: SGHTA and FQGNSA. Sequencing was performed with immunoSEQ multiplex PCR; in TCRdb, only in-frame clones are kept and a portion is missing. The sample contains approximately 35,000 clones, more than 75% of which appear only once. The starting material was PBMCs, obtained before nivolumab (anti-PD-1) treatment. The chain has TRBV7-2 and TRBJ1-4; no firm D call. This receptor was obtained from a person aged 35-79 years with oral cavity squamous cell carcinoma. The CDR3 DNA follows: TGTGCCAGCAGCTTAGCGGGTCCTCGAGCCGCTAATGAAAAACTGTTTTTT. This sequence encodes CASSLAGPRAANEKLFF.